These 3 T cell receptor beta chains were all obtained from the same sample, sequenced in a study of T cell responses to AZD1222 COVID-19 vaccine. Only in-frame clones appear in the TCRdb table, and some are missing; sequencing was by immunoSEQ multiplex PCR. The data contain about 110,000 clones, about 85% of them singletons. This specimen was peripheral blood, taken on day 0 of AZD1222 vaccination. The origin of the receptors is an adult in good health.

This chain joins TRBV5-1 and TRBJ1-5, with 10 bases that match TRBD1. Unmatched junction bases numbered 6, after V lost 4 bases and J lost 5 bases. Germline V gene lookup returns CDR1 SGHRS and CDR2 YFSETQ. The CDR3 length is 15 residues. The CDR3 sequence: CASSLGTGVHQPQHF. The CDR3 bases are TGCGCCAGCAGCCTTGGGACAGGGGTTCATCAGCCCCAGCATTTT.

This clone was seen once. The CDR3 nucleotides read TGTGCCAGCAGTTCCGGACAGGGGACTGGAAACACCATATATTTT. Its protein product is CASSSGQGTGNTIYF. The chain couples TRBV28 to TRBJ1-3; 9 nucleotides agree with TRBD1. CDR3 size: 15 residues. CDR1 MDHEN and CDR2 SYDVKM come from the germline V gene. The junction had 3 bases not matched to a gene; V was cut back by 4 bases and J by 2 bases.

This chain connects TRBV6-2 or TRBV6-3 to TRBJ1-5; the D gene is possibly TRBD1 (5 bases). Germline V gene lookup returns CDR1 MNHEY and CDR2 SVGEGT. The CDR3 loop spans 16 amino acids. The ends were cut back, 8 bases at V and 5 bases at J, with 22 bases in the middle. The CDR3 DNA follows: TGTGCCAGCGGCCCCGCGGGTCCGGGGCGCCATCAGCCCCAGCATTTT. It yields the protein CASGPAGPGRHQPQHF.